These 6 T cell receptor beta chains were sequenced from one sample in a study of cytomegalovirus exposure and HLA in healthy donors. Assay used: immunoSEQ multiplex PCR; TCRdb lists only in-frame clones, some missing. This sample yields about 160,000 clones, of which approximately 96% are seen a single time; around 0.9% belongs to the top ten. Sequencing was carried out using PBMCs. These receptors originate from a woman between 18 and 29 years old in good health and CMV-seronegative.

This chain's CDR3 is CASRSGPGTRGAEYF. Written as DNA, the CDR3 is TGTGCCAGCCGGTCCGGGCCGGGAACCCGGGGGGCGGAGTACTTC. The chain has TRBV2 and TRBJ2-7, with D possibly TRBD2 on 7 matching bases. Trimming shortened V by 8 bases and J by 11 bases, and 28 bases separated the two germline ends. There are 15 residues in the CDR3. Germline V CDR1 and CDR2: SNHLY, FYNNEI.

The J gene is TRBJ2-7, the V gene TRBV27; D perhaps matches TRBD2 (6 bases). V was trimmed by 3 bases and J by 3 bases, leaving 12 bases between them. The CDR3 extends over 14 amino acids. CDR1 and CDR2 (germline): MNHEY, SMNVEV (reference sequence). CDR3 sequence reads: CASSLGLKFYEQYF. The CDR3 nucleotides read TGTGCCAGCAGTTTGGGACTCAAATTCTACGAGCAGTACTTC.

The genes are TRBV9 and TRBJ2-5; 7 positions match TRBD2. CDR3 length: 14 residues. The V gene end was trimmed by 0 bases and the J gene end by 4 bases; junction bases not matched to a gene: 3. From germline, CDR1 is SGDLS and CDR2 YYNGEE. The DNA of the CDR3 is TGTGCCAGCAGCGTAGTTTCTAGCGGAGAGACCCAGTACTTC. Protein product: CASSVVSSGETQYF.

This clone is a singleton in its sample. The chain joins TRBV9 to TRBJ1-6; 11 positions match TRBD1. This CDR3 has 14 residues. J gave up 11 bases and V 4 bases, and 5 bases lay outside the gene matches. Germline CDR1 reads SGDLS; CDR2 reads YYNGEE. In DNA, the CDR3 is TGTGCCAGCAGCCCGGGGACAGGGGGAACACCCCTCCACTTT. As protein: CASSPGTGGTPLHF.

This clone appeared a single time. A junction boundary mismatches the germline segment, possibly from a read error. The rearrangement joins TRBV7-7 to TRBJ2-3, with a possible D match to TRBD1 (5 bases). The germline CDR1 and CDR2 sequences are SSHAT and FNYEAQ (reference sequence). CDR3 length: 15 residues. The CDR3 loop reads CASSLTDKFSDTQYF. CDR3 nucleotides: TGTGCTAGCAGCTTAACGGACAAGTTTTCAGATACGCAGTATTTT.

The chain uses TRBV27 and TRBJ2-5, with a possible D match to TRBD1 (6 bases). Germline V gene data show CDR1 as MNHEY and CDR2 as SMNVEV (reference sequence). Trimming took off 5 bases at V and 5 bases at J, with 15 bases between the two ends. The length of the CDR3 is 14 residues. CDR3 nucleotides: TGTGCCAGCAGTCCCGCACAGGGTTCGGAGACCCAGTACTTC. Translated: CASSPAQGSETQYF.